The TCR beta chain described here comes from a study of blood T cell repertoires in COVID-19 (dated by TCRdb to about 2020). About the investigation overall: Samples covering the acute and convalescent phases of COVID-19 were provided by collaborators in the United States, Italy and Spain. The samples were drawn from the first 160 participants of the ongoing ImmuneRACE study and from 1,254 subjects provided by 6 global collaborators. The repertoires were made available in a free public database intended to serve as a resource for research on the immune response to SARS-CoV-2. The prospective study material was composed of cDNA or gDNA derived from T cells, B-cell-depleted T cells, or PBMCs. Sample metadata almost always included a de-identified subject ID, COVID-19 status, age in years and sex. Deeply sampled blood TCRbeta repertoires from subjects exposed to, actively infected with, or recovered from COVID-19 were included in the dataset. HLA class I and class II types, where available, came from metadata supplied by the sample provider rather than from assay-based typing.

The immunoSEQ Assay, a bias-controlled multiplex PCR, was used to amplify TCRbeta CDR3 regions from genomic DNA. The authors' pipeline ran thus. The number of nucleated cells in each sample was estimated by amplification of reference gene primers within the assay. Sequence reads were collapsed and filtered to measure the absolute abundance of every unique TCRbeta CDR3 rearrangement. For each sample, productive Simpson clonality was calculated as the square root of Simpson's diversity index over productive rearrangements. In TCRdb, the immuneACCESS table is reduced to in-frame sequences with V and J assigned. These tables do not hold every clone; where another copy was compared, an unresolved V gene accounts for under half, and the others remain unexplained. V and J calls and clone size are as listed in that table; D and trimming were resolved from the DNA. The sample includes about 75,000 clones, with under 90% observed a single time. In total, the top ten clones hold about 2.4% of the sample.

The CDR3 covers 14 residues, taking in both the cysteine and the phenylalanine. Only CDR3 DNA remains: 42 bases, in frame from the first base. The germline V gene sets CDR1 to SGHTA and CDR2 to FQGTGA. Compared with germline, V lacks 6 bases and J lacks 5 bases; bases without a gene match: 2. About this clone: Its recognized antigen is unknown. No per-base quality is available; no much larger clone lies one base away.

The study at large found these results: The amount of clinical and demographic metadata varied by source and participant and was provided uncurated.

Each collaborating institution followed its own protocols to collect whole blood in K2EDTA tubes. For TCRbeta analysis, collaborators shipped samples in one of three forms: frozen whole blood, isolated PBMCs, or DNA extracted from either of those sample types. This sequence was found in a human donor in a cohort sampled during active COVID-19. The rearranged chain carries TRBV7-3 and TRBJ2-2, and 11 bases in between align with TRBD2. Source material: peripheral blood. The base sequence is TGTGCCAGCAGACTAGCGGGAGTGACCGGGGAGCTGTTTTTT. This gives the protein CASRLAGVTGELFF.